A single sample gave rise to the 12 T cell receptor beta chains below, sequenced in a study of beta chain features in type 1 diabetes (dated by TCRdb to 2016 to 2019). Paper-wide results and their limitations: A moderate but significant shortening of TCRB CDR3 length was observed in type 1 diabetes patients in all four CD4+ subsets.

The library was generated by the immunoSEQ multiplex PCR assay. The High Capacity cDNA Reverse Transcription Kit was used to reverse transcribe all of the isolated RNA, meaning that expressed TCRB transcripts were what got sequenced. The table was pulled from immuneACCESS by TCRdb, which kept in-frame rearrangements only. Such tables lose some clones; where checked, under half of the loss comes from unresolved V genes, and the rest has no known cause. The sample includes a few hundred thousand clones, with roughly 12% observed a single time. The ten most abundant clones make up 0.0085% to 0.012% of the sample. These TCRs are of unknown antigen specificity. Sequences were obtained from naive CD4+ T cells from blood. The sample's cell subset or site, from its label and the paper: true naive CD4+ T cells. The receptors originated from a woman in her late teens or twenties with type 1 diabetes.

The J gene is TRBJ2-3, the V gene TRBV5-1; 7 nucleotides line up with TRBD1. Germline values: CDR1 SGHRS, CDR2 YFSETQ. V was clipped by 0 bases and J by 2 bases; unmatched bases: 3. The length of the CDR3 is 15 residues. The chain's CDR3 is CASSLAGTATDTQYF. The CDR3 DNA sequence: TGCGCCAGCAGCTTGGCCGGGACAGCCACAGATACGCAGTATTTT.

The genes are TRBV11-2 and TRBJ1-2; unclear D gene. From germline, CDR1 is SGHAT and CDR2 FQNNGV. V lost 6 bases and J 5 bases, leaving 7 bases between the germline ends. The CDR3 totals 11 residues. The CDR3 bases are TGTGCCAGCAGACGAGGTTATGGCTACACCTTC. This sequence encodes CASRRGYGYTF.

The CDR3 coding sequence is TGTGCCAGCAGCTTTAAAGAGGCTAGCGGATCCTACGAGCAGTACTTC. Encoded protein: CASSFKEASGSYEQYF. The chain is built from TRBV7-9 and TRBJ2-7; 7 bases are shared with TRBD2. Trimming took 3 bases from V and 1 from J; bases not matched to a gene: 9. Germline CDR1 SEHNR, CDR2 FQNEAQ (reference sequence). The CDR3 is made up of 16 amino acids.

V and J are TRBV29-1 and TRBJ1-1, with TRBD1 as a possible D gene (5 bases). V was trimmed by 1 base and J by 1 base, leaving 10 bases between them. The germline CDR1 and CDR2 sequences are SQVTM and ANQGSEA. The CDR3 covers 14 residues. CDR3 region: CSVEVVGQNTEAFF. The CDR3 nucleotides read TGCAGCGTTGAAGTGGTCGGACAGAACACTGAAGCTTTCTTT.

This chain uses TRBV4-3 with TRBJ1-4, with TRBD1 matching over 11 bases. The CDR3 totals 14 residues. The trim removed 4 bases at V and 6 bases at J, leaving 1 base unmatched. Germline V lookup: CDR1 LGHNA, CDR2 YSLEER. CDR3 loop: CASSPGQGDEKLFF. The CDR3 nucleotides are TGCGCCAGCAGCCCGGGACAGGGGGATGAAAAACTGTTTTTT.

This clone appeared a few times. This chain links TRBV7-9 with TRBJ1-1, with 8 bases identical to TRBD1. Trimming cost V 7 bases and J 5 bases; bases outside gene matches: 9. Per the germline V gene, CDR1 is SEHNR and CDR2 is FQNEAQ (reference sequence). The CDR3 is 14 amino acids. DNA of the CDR3: TGTGCCAGCACCCGAGGACAGGGTGTGACTGAAGCTTTCTTT. Protein: CASTRGQGVTEAFF.

This clone was found a few times. The chain has TRBV5-1 and TRBJ2-1; TRBD1 matches at 9 bases. Germline CDR1 reads SGHRS; CDR2 reads YFSETQ. This CDR3 has 18 amino acids. The V segment lost 4 bases and the J segment 3 bases; nucleotides outside the gene matches: 14. The CDR3 bases are TGCGCCAGCAGCCCCGCCGGGGACAGGGACGTAATCTACAATGAGCAGTTCTTC. This sequence encodes CASSPAGDRDVIYNEQFF.

The chain links TRBV28 to TRBJ2-6; D is possibly TRBD2 (7 bases). The CDR3 sequence is 17 residues long. V gave up 2 bases and J gave up 0 bases, with 11 bases separating them. CDR1 is MDHEN, CDR2 SYDVKM, per germline. The DNA of the CDR3 is TGTGCCAGCAGTTTAGGGGGGGCCTCCTCTGGGGCCAACGTCCTGACTTTC. Its protein is CASSLGGASSGANVLTF.

This chain links TRBV28 with TRBJ2-1; TRBD2 matches at 11 bases. The CDR3 spans 17 residues. CDR1 is MDHEN and CDR2 is SYDVKM in the germline V gene. V shed 2 bases, J shed 9 bases, and the junction held 12 bases outside the gene matches. CDR3 bases: TGTGCCAGCAGTTTACCCCCAAGGCTAGCGGGAGGATCTGAGCAGTTCTTC. Translated: CASSLPPRLAGGSEQFF.

A few counts support this clone. The V gene is TRBV5-1, the J gene TRBJ2-7, with 8 bases identical to TRBD1. The junction had 5 bases not matched to a gene; V was cut back by 0 bases and J by 6 bases. This CDR3 region has 14 residues. CDR1 and CDR2 (germline): SGHRS, YFSETQ. CDR3 sequence reads: CASSLGQGMREQYF. The CDR3 DNA sequence: TGCGCCAGCAGCTTGGGACAGGGGATGCGCGAGCAGTACTTC.

This sequence joins TRBV30 and TRBJ2-3; no clear D. The V end was cut by 4 bases, the J end by 6 bases, with 14 bases between. Germline lookup yields CDR1 GTSNPN and CDR2 SVGIG (reference sequence). The CDR3 extends over 13 amino acids. The CDR3 nucleotides read TGTGCCTGGACCATTCTTTCCGAGGATACGCAGTATTTT. Translating gives CAWTILSEDTQYF.

This clone was counted a few times. This sequence joins TRBV9 and TRBJ1-2, with 8 bases fitting TRBD1. Losses at the gene ends were 3 bases for V and 0 bases for J; bases not matched to a gene: 4. This CDR3 spans 15 amino acids. The germline V gene encodes CDR1 SGDLS and CDR2 YYNGEE. DNA for the CDR3: TGTGCCAGCAGCGGCCGACAGGGGACTAACTATGGCTACACCTTC. This codes for CASSGRQGTNYGYTF.